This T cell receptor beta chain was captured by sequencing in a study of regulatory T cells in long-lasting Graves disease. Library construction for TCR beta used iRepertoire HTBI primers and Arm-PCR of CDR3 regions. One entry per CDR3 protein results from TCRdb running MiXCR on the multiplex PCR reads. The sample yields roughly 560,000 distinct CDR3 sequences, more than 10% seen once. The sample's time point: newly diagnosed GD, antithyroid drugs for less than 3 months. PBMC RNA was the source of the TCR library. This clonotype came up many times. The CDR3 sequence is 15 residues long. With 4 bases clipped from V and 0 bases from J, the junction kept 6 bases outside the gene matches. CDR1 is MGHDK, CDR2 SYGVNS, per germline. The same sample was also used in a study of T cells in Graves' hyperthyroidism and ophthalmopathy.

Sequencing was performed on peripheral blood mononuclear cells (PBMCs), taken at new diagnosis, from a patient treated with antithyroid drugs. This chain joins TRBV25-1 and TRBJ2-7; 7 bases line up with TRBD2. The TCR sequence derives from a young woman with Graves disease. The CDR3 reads CASSGGREGSYEQYF. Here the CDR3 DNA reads TGTGCCAGCAGTGGGGGAAGGGAGGGCTCCTACGAGCAGTACTTC.